Listed below are T cell receptor beta chains from one sample, sequenced in a study of cytomegalovirus exposure and HLA in healthy donors. Profiled with immunoSEQ multiplex PCR; TCRdb holds only in-frame clones, not every one. Here the sample spans about 150,000 clones, around 83% being singletons. The specimen sequenced was PBMCs. These receptors were obtained from a man under 40 in good health and CMV-seropositive. The CDR3 runs from the conserved cysteine through the conserved F or W. D genes are given only for firm matches. Size values are once, few and many counts, or a class for expanded clones, and some rows have none.

d_gene | j_gene | abundance | v_gene | CDR3nt | CDR3aa
- | TRBJ2-6 | - | TRBV28 | TGTGCCAGCAGTCGTTACAGTGCTGGGGCCAACGTCCTGACTTTC | CASSRYSAGANVLTF
- | TRBJ2-2 | - | TRBV5-5 | TGTGCCAGCACGGAGGCCGGGGAGCTGTTTTTT | CASTEAGELFF
- | TRBJ2-5 | - | TRBV7-9 | TGTGCCAGCAGCGACAGGTTTGAGGAGACCCAGTACTTC | CASSDRFEETQYF
TRBD1 | TRBJ1-3 | - | TRBV7-6 | TGTGCCAGCAGCCAGATGGACAGGGTCTCTGGAAACACCATATATTTT | CASSQMDRVSGNTIYF
- | TRBJ2-1 | - | TRBV7-6 | TGTGCCAGCAGCTTAGGTCGGGGGCGGGGGACCGGCGAACAGTTCTTC | CASSLGRGRGTGEQFF
- | TRBJ1-1 | few | TRBV7-8 | TGTGCCAGCAGCTTAGAAGGGGCTGCCTGGGACACTGAAGCTTTCTTT | CASSLEGAAWDTEAFF
- | TRBJ2-2 | - | TRBV18 | TGTGCCAGCTCATACCAGTCCGGGGAGCTGTTTTTT | CASSYQSGELFF
- | TRBJ2-1 | - | TRBV4-3 | TGCGCCAGCAGCCGACTACAAGGGTCCTACAATGAGCAGTTCTTC | CASSRLQGSYNEQFF
- | TRBJ1-2 | - | TRBV12-2 | TGTGCAAGTCGCTCGACGTTGGCGGAGGGCTACACCTTC | CASRSTLAEGYTF
TRBD2 | TRBJ2-7 | - | TRBV11-3 | TGTGCCAGCAGCTCAAAATATGGCGGGAGCTACGAGCAGTACTTC | CASSSKYGGSYEQYF
TRBD2 | TRBJ2-5 | - | TRBV15 | TGTGCCACCAGCAGAGGGAATCTAGCGGGAGGGCCGTCAGAGACCCAGTACTTC | CATSRGNLAGGPSETQYF
TRBD2 | TRBJ2-1 | - | TRBV6-1 | TGTGCCAGCAGTGGCCGACTAGCGGGAGACTACAATGAGCAGTTCTTC | CASSGRLAGDYNEQFF
TRBD1 | TRBJ1-5 | - | TRBV19 | TGTGCCAGTAGTCCTCAGGGGGGTCAGCCCCAGCATTTT | CASSPQGGQPQHF
- | TRBJ2-1 | - | TRBV4-2 | TGTGCCAGCAGCCAATCCCTGGTCGGTGAGCAGTTCTTC | CASSQSLVGEQFF
- | TRBJ1-2 | - | TRBV28 | TGTGCCAGCAGTCTGACAGGAACGAAAGGCTACACCTTC | CASSLTGTKGYTF
TRBD1 | TRBJ1-5 | - | TRBV5-1 | TGCGCCAGCAGCCGTGGCACAGGGGGCAATCAGCCCCAGCATTTT | CASSRGTGGNQPQHF
- | TRBJ2-7 | - | TRBV7-8 | TGTGCCAGCAGCTGGCTAGCGAACTCCTACGAGCAGTACTTC | CASSWLANSYEQYF
- | TRBJ2-1 | once | TRBV14 | TGTGCCAGCAGCCAAGATGGCCCGGAGCGTCTAGGTCATGAGCAGTTCTTC | CASSQDGPERLGHEQFF
TRBD1 | TRBJ2-2 | - | TRBV25-1 | TGTGCCAGCAGTGCAATGACAGGGTTGAGCGGGGAGCTGTTTTTT | CASSAMTGLSGELFF
- | TRBJ1-5 | - | TRBV5-4 | TGTGCCAGCAGCTTGGGAGGTGGCAATCAGCCCCAGCATTTT | CASSLGGGNQPQHF
TRBD1 | TRBJ1-5 | - | TRBV27 | TGTGCCAGCAGTTTGACAGGGGGCGCCGGCAATCAGCCCCAGCATTTT | CASSLTGGAGNQPQHF
- | TRBJ1-1 | - | TRBV18 | TGTGCCAGCTCACCGTTGGGCCCTGAAGCTTTCTTT | CASSPLGPEAFF
- | TRBJ1-3 | - | TRBV4-1 | TGCGCCAGCAGCCAAGATACAATTCTCTCTGGAAACACCATATATTTT | CASSQDTILSGNTIYF
- | TRBJ2-7 | - | TRBV4-1 | TGCGCCAGCAGCCAAGACAACGAGCAGTACTTC | CASSQDNEQYF
- | TRBJ2-7 | - | TRBV30 | TGTGCCTGGAGTGTACTAGCTGGCTACGAGCAGTACTTC | CAWSVLAGYEQYF
- | TRBJ2-1 | - | TRBV18 | TGTGCCAGCTCACCTAGAGGGAGTCAGAATGAGCAGTTCTTC | CASSPRGSQNEQFF
TRBD1 | TRBJ2-7 | few | TRBV6-5 | TGTGCCAGCAGTTACTCCCGGACAGGGGCGTACGAGCAGTACTTC | CASSYSRTGAYEQYF
TRBD2 | TRBJ2-1 | - | TRBV4-3 | TGCGCCAGCAGCCAAGACGGGACTAGCGGATACAATGAGCAGTTCTTC | CASSQDGTSGYNEQFF
TRBD1 | TRBJ1-4 | once | TRBV5-1 | TGCGCCAGCAGCTGGACAGGGTCTAATGAAAAACTGTTTTTT | CASSWTGSNEKLFF
- | TRBJ1-1 | few | TRBV4-3 | TGCGCCAGCAGCCAGGGCGTAGGTACTGAAGCTTTCTTT | CASSQGVGTEAFF
TRBD2 | TRBJ2-1 | - | TRBV19 | TGTGCCAGTAGTCTCACTAGCGGGAGTCACAATGAGCAGTTCTTC | CASSLTSGSHNEQFF
- | TRBJ2-7 | - | TRBV16 | TGTGCCAGCAGCCAGGGAGAAAGGGCGGGACTCTACGAGCAGTACTTC | CASSQGERAGLYEQYF
- | TRBJ2-7 | few | TRBV4-1 | TGCGCCAGCAGCCAACCGACAGAAACTCCGAACTACGAGCAGTACTTC | CASSQPTETPNYEQYF
- | TRBJ2-3 | - | TRBV4-3 | TGCGTCAGCAGCCAAGATCGGGGATGGTATACGCAGTATTTT | CVSSQDRGWYTQYF
- | TRBJ1-2 | - | TRBV30 | TGTGCCTGGAGCCCGGGGGAATACTATGGCTACACCTTC | CAWSPGEYYGYTF
- | TRBJ2-7 | - | TRBV7-2 | TGTGCCAGCAGCGTCAGGGGTCTAGTAGATTCCTACGAGCAGTACTTC | CASSVRGLVDSYEQYF
- | TRBJ2-1 | - | TRBV25-1 | TGTGCCAGCAGTGAATTTGCTACCCGCCTCGAGCAGTTCTTC | CASSEFATRLEQFF
TRBD2 | TRBJ2-4 | few | TRBV4-2 | TGTGCCAGCAGCCACACTAGCGGGAGCGCCAAAAACATTCAGTACTTC | CASSHTSGSAKNIQYF
TRBD2 | TRBJ2-1 | - | TRBV7-2 | TGTGCCAGCAGCTTTGCCCGCGGGAGGAAGAACAATGAGCAGTTCTTC | CASSFARGRKNNEQFF
- | TRBJ2-1 | - | TRBV27 | TGTGCCAGCAGTTTATCCCAGGGGTCTTCCTACAATGAGCAGTTCTTC | CASSLSQGSSYNEQFF
- | TRBJ1-2 | - | TRBV12-2 | TGTGCAAGTCGCTTAGGAACTGTCGGCTACACCTTC | CASRLGTVGYTF
TRBD2 | TRBJ2-1 | once | TRBV2 | TGTGCCAGGGAGACTAGCGGCAATGAGCAGTTCTTC | CARETSGNEQFF
- | TRBJ2-7 | - | TRBV11-2 | TGTGCCAGCAGCTACGGACTCCCTCCGGCATACGAGCAGTACTTC | CASSYGLPPAYEQYF
- | TRBJ2-5 | - | TRBV7-2 | TGTGCCAGCAGTCGAGAGGGATGGGGTCGGACCCAGTACTTC | CASSREGWGRTQYF
- | TRBJ1-2 | - | TRBV5-4 | TGTGCCAGCAGCTTACCGACAGGTCCTTATGGCTACACCTTC | CASSLPTGPYGYTF
TRBD2 | TRBJ2-5 | - | TRBV29-1 | TGCAGCGCCCGCGCATCAGCGAGGGGAGGGGAGACCCAGTACTTC | CSARASARGGETQYF
- | TRBJ2-1 | - | TRBV19 | TGTGCCAGTAGTATGGGGGGTGGGGAATGGGCGTACAATGAGCAGTTCTTC | CASSMGGGEWAYNEQFF
TRBD1 | TRBJ2-5 | - | TRBV2 | TGTGCCAGCAGCCGGGACAGGGGGCCAGAGACCCAGTACTTC | CASSRDRGPETQYF
TRBD1 | TRBJ2-5 | once | TRBV29-1 | TGCAGCGGCCTCCGGACGGACAGGGGAGAGACCCAGTACTTC | CSGLRTDRGETQYF
- | TRBJ2-1 | once | TRBV7-9 | TGTGCCAGCAGCTTAGGCGGGACCGGCTACAATGAGCAGTTCTTC | CASSLGGTGYNEQFF